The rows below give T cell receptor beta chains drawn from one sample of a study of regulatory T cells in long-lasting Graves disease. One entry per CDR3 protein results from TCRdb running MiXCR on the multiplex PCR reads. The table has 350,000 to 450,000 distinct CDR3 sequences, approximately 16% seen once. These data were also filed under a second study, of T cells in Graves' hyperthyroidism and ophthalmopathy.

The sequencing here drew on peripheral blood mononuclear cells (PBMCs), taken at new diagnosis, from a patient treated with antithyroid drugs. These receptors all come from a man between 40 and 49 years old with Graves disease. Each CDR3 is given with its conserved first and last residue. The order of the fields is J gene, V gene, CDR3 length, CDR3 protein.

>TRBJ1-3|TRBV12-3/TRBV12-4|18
CASSLAFFPEDSGNTIYF
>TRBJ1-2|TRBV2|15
CASSTEGRANYGYTF
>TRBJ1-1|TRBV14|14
CASSQGIRNTEAFF
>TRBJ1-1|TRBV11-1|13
CASSSQLNTEAFF
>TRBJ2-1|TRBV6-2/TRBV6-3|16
CASSLTGAHSYNEQFF
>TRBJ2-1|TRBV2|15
CASSFSGGHYNEQFF
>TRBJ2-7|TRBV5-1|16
CASSPGNRNVYYEQYF
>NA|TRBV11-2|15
CASSLRPGYQETQYF
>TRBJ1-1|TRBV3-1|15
CASSHPLGVATEAFF
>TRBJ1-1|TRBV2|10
CASRGAEAFF
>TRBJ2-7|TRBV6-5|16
CASSYSVYGGSYEQYF
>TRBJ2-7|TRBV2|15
CARSGWTGDSYEQYF
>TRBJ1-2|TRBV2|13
CASIRDTHYGYTF
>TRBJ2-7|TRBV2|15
CASSEIRTGYYEQYF
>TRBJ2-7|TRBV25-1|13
CATKRGAFYEQYF
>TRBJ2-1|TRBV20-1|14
CSAKLAGGRSEQFF
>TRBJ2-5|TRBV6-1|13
CASSYNTGETQYF
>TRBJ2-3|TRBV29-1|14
CSVNGWGNADTQYF
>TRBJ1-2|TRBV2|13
CASSGSVGYGYTF
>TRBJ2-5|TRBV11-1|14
CASSPGTVAETQYF
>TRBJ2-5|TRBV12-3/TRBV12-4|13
CASSLSGQETQYF
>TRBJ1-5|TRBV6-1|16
CASRNYRDRDNQPQHF
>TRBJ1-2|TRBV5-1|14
CASSLGDRPYGYTF
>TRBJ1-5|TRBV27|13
CASGRGAIQPQHF
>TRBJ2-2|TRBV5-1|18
CASSLPAGNQGSTGELFF
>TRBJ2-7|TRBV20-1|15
CSAISDFVTSYEQYF
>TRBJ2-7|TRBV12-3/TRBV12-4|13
CASSLNPNYEQYF
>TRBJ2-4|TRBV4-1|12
CASSQGDDIQYF
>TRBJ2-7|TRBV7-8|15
CASASPGTAYYEQYF
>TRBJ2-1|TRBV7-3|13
CASSWGTDNEQFF
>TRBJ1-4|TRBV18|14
CASSLLPKGEKLFF
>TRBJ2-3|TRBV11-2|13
CASSSDGSDTQYF
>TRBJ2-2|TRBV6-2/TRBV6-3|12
CASHRPTGELFF
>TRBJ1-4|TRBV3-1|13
CASSHRGEEKLFF
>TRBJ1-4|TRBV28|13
CASNRPGPSKLFF